Included here is one T cell receptor (beta chain) sequence, with context. Antigen: not known. Trimming stripped 4 bases from V and 7 bases from J, with 17 bases between. This CDR3 region has 15 residues. CDR1 is SGHVS and CDR2 is FNYEAQ in the germline V gene. The record originates from a study of cytomegalovirus exposure and HLA in healthy donors. Study-wide findings and caveats: Reported results showed that the classifier diagnosed cytomegalovirus status with high specificity and sensitivity. The tendency of first-cohort TCR clusters to co-occur in the roughly 130 validation repertoires was the finding of a later analysis.

Among the roughly 110 subjects of the validation cohort, separate from the approximately 670-subject first cohort, were the donors. The protocol was immunoSEQ multiplex PCR, while the TCRdb copy is restricted to in-frame clones and leaves out a portion. The table lists over 110,000 clones, about nine tenths of them singletons. The specimen was PBMCs. This chain uses TRBV7-6 with TRBJ2-1; TRBD2 might be the D (6 bases). The receptor was isolated from a man aged 18 to 35 in good health and CMV-seronegative. The CDR3 here is CASSSPGTRGNEQFF. The CDR3 nucleotides read TGTGCCAGCAGCTCCCCCGGGACCCGGGGGAATGAGCAGTTCTTC.